The 25 T cell receptor beta chains given below trace back to one sample, sequenced in a study of early T cells in non-severe SARS-CoV-2 infection (dated by TCRdb to the early 2020s). The library was obtained by 5' RACE. Sequencing was performed on a NextSeq 500. TCRdb reprocessed the public reads (quality trimming at Q25 with fastp, clone calling with MiXCR) and kept in-frame beta chains. Every CDR3 protein is listed once, alongside the most common genes and DNA of its rows. Within this sample are about 36,000 distinct CDR3 sequences, with around 5% of them counted one time only. The ten largest clones take up about 27% of the sample. Sequenced sample: whole blood. These receptors came from an adult who was a healthcare worker with PCR-confirmed SARS-CoV-2 infection or an uninfected control (not recorded which).

This clonotype was recorded many times. The J gene is TRBJ1-5, the V gene TRBV18; a possible D gene is TRBD1 (5 bases). CDR1 KGHSH and CDR2 LQKENI come from the germline V gene. Trimming took off 6 bases at V and 3 bases at J, with 12 bases between the two ends. The CDR3 is 14 amino acids. CDR3 loop: CASSDRDYNQPQHF. CDR3 bases: TGTGCCAGCTCCGACCGGGACTACAATCAGCCCCAGCATTTT. Full variable domain (outside the CDR3, taken from reference TRBV18 and TRBJ1-5): NAGVMQNPRHLVRRRGQEARLRCSPMKGHSHVYWYRQLPEEGLKFMVYLQKENIIDESGMPKERFSAEFPKEGPSILRIQQVVRGDSAAYFCASSDRDYNQPQHFGDGTRLSIL.

This clonotype was counted many times. CDR3 protein: CSASAGDVQETQYF. CDR3 DNA: TGCAGTGCCTCCGCGGGGGACGTCCAAGAGACCCAGTACTTC. The chain recombines TRBV20-1 with TRBJ2-5; 7 positions match TRBD2. The CDR3 has 14 residues. Losses at the gene ends were 6 bases for V and 1 base for J; bases not matched to a gene: 8. Per germline, CDR1 DFQATT and CDR2 SNEGSKA (reference sequence).

At least ten counts were recorded for this clonotype. The V gene is TRBV11-2, the J gene TRBJ2-1; D perhaps matches TRBD2 (6 bases). The CDR3 length is 18 residues. Germline V gene lookup returns CDR1 SGHAT and CDR2 FQNNGV. V was trimmed by 5 bases and J by 5 bases, leaving 25 bases between them. The CDR3 is CASSPTPSAAPFNNEQFF. CDR3 in DNA: TGTGCCAGCAGCCCTACCCCTAGCGCCGCTCCCTTCAACAATGAGCAGTTCTTC.

This clonotype has more than one count but fewer than ten. The V and J genes are TRBV20-1 and TRBJ2-3; either TRBD1 or TRBD2 may supply D (5 bases each). The CDR3 runs to 16 residues. The V gene's germline CDR1 is DFQATT and CDR2 SNEGSKA (reference sequence). V lost 6 bases and J 0 bases, leaving 19 bases between the germline ends. CDR3 sequence (DNA): TGCAGTGCCCAACAGACCCGGGACGTCAGCACAGATACGCAGTATTTT. Translation: CSAQQTRDVSTDTQYF.

The CDR3 bases are TGCGCCAGCAGCTTATCGACAGGGACAGATACGCAGTATTTT. It specifies CASSLSTGTDTQYF. The rearrangement links TRBV5-1 to TRBJ2-3; TRBD1 matches 7 bases. Germline V gene data show CDR1 as SGHRS and CDR2 as YFSETQ. V dropped 2 bases and J dropped 3; count of bases not matched to a gene: 3. The CDR3 covers 14 residues.

The table lists this clonotype with many counts. This sequence joins TRBV15 and TRBJ1-5; D is uncertain. Trimming shortened V by 0 bases and J by 5 bases, and 5 bases separated the two germline ends. The CDR3 is 13 amino acids. Germline CDR1 reads LNHNV; CDR2 reads YYDKDF (reference sequence). The chain's CDR3 is CATSREPHQPQHF. The CDR3 nucleotides read TGTGCCACCAGCAGAGAGCCGCATCAGCCCCAGCATTTT. Drawing the rest from reference TRBV15 and TRBJ1-5, the complete variable domain is DAMVIQNPRYQVTQFGKPVTLSCSQTLNHNVMYWYQQKSSQAPKLLFHYYDKDFNNEADTPDNFQSRRPNTSFCFLDIRSPGLGDTAMYLCATSREPHQPQHFGDGTRLSIL.

Ten or more counts support this clonotype. The chain combines TRBV6-5 with TRBJ1-2; possible D gene TRBD1, 5 bases. CDR3 length: 15 residues. Germline CDR1 reads MNHEY; CDR2 reads SVGAGI. The ends were cut back, 3 bases at V and 3 bases at J, with 14 bases in the middle. CDR3: CASSYNRLGDYGYTF. The DNA for the CDR3 is TGTGCCAGCAGTTATAACAGGTTGGGAGACTATGGCTACACCTTC.

This clonotype has at least ten counts. This sequence joins TRBV7-9 and TRBJ2-1, with D perhaps given as TRBD1 or TRBD2 (5 bases each). Germline lookup yields CDR1 SEHNR and CDR2 FQNEAQ (reference sequence). The CDR3 is made up of 14 amino acids. With 8 bases removed from V and 1 base from J, the gap between germline ends came to 12 bases. The CDR3 is CASQLEGSYNEQFF. Here the CDR3 DNA reads TGTGCCAGCCAATTAGAGGGGTCCTACAATGAGCAGTTCTTC. Together with reference TRBV7-9 and TRBJ2-1, the CDR3 gives the full variable domain: DTGVSQNPRHKITKRGQNVTFRCDPISEHNRLYWYRQTLGQGPEFLTYFQNEAQLEKSRLLSDRFSAERPKGSFSTLEIQRTEQGDSAMYLCASQLEGSYNEQFFGPGTRLTVL.

This clonotype has ten or more counts. This sequence joins TRBV7-2 and TRBJ2-7; D not resolved. Per the germline V gene, CDR1 is SGHTA and CDR2 is FQGNSA. Trimming took off 5 bases at V and 0 bases at J, with 11 bases between the two ends. This CDR3 has 14 amino acids. CDR3 nucleotide sequence: TGTGCCAGCAGCCCTGATGAGACCTCCTACGAGCAGTACTTC. The encoded protein is CASSPDETSYEQYF.

This clonotype has at least ten counts. The genes are TRBV2 and TRBJ1-2; D is perhaps TRBD1 (6 bases). V lost 5 bases to trimming and J lost 8 bases, with 18 bases between them. CDR3 length equals 14 residues. Germline V gene sequence: CDR1 SNHLY, CDR2 FYNNEI. For the CDR3, the DNA is TGTGCCAGCAGTTCCACGACAGGCCCCAGGGGCTACACCTTC. Translating it yields CASSSTTGPRGYTF. The whole variable domain, remainder taken from reference TRBV2 and TRBJ1-2, is EPEVTQTPSHQVTQMGQEVILRCVPISNHLYFYWYRQILGQKVEFLVSFYNNEISEKSEIFDDQFSVERPDGSNFTLKIRSTKLEDSAMYFCASSSTTGPRGYTFGSGTRLTVV.

This clonotype has a count of ten or more. The rearrangement joins TRBV12-3 or TRBV12-4 to TRBJ2-5; 10 positions agree with TRBD2. The CDR3 runs 15 residues. V shed 5 bases and J 1 base; nucleotides not matched to a gene: 4. CDR3 loop: CASSPWTSGQETQYF. The CDR3 DNA follows: TGTGCCAGCAGTCCCTGGACTAGCGGCCAAGAGACCCAGTACTTC.

In its sample, this clonotype was seen many times. The chain is built from TRBV29-1 and TRBJ1-1; perhaps TRBD1 as D (5 bases). Per germline, CDR1 SQVTM and CDR2 ANQGSEA. Trimming pared 4 bases from V and 10 bases from J, leaving 19 bases between. There are 13 residues in the CDR3. CDR3 bases: TGCAGCGTTGGGGGCTTGGCAGTATCATCAGCTTTCTTT. Its protein product is CSVGGLAVSSAFF.

This clonotype was counted only a few times. The V gene is TRBV10-1, the J gene TRBJ2-2; TRBD1 matches at 7 bases. J was trimmed by 6 bases and V by 8 bases; bases with no gene match: 12. This CDR3 comprises 15 residues. Per germline, CDR1 WNHNN and CDR2 SYGVQD (reference sequence). The CDR3, as DNA: TGCGCCAGCTCCGGAGACAGGGCAGGATCCGGGGAGCTGTTTTTT. Translating it yields CASSGDRAGSGELFF.

On this clonotype: A much larger clone is a single base away; this may be a read error. J is TRBJ2-7 and V is TRBV7-6; 16 positions match TRBD2. The CDR3 consists of 17 residues. The germline CDR1 and CDR2 sequences are SGHVS and FNYEAQ. With 4 bases clipped from V and 1 base from J, the junction kept 4 bases outside the gene matches. CDR3 coding DNA: TGTGCCAGCAGCTGGGGGACTAGCGGGGGGGCGTCCTACGAGCAGTACTTC. Translation gives CASSWGTSGGASYEQYF. The variable domain in full, completed from reference TRBV7-6 and TRBJ2-7, reads GAGVSQSPRYKVTKRGQDVALRCDPISGHVSLYWYRQALGQGPEFLTYFNYEAQQDKSGLPNDRFSAERPEGSISTLTIQRTEQRDSAMYRCASSWGTSGGASYEQYFGPGTRLTVT.

The sample holds many counts of this clonotype. The rearrangement joins TRBV4-1 to TRBJ1-6; possible D gene TRBD1, 5 bases. CDR3 size: 15 residues. The V end was cut by 4 bases, the J end by 8 bases, with 15 bases between. Germline assignment: CDR1 MGHRA and CDR2 YSYEKL. This chain's CDR3 is CASSPRVGDDSPLHF. Here the CDR3 DNA reads TGCGCCAGCAGCCCCAGGGTTGGGGACGATTCACCCCTCCACTTT.

The J gene is TRBJ2-3, the V gene TRBV6-1, with D hard to call. CDR1 MNHNS and CDR2 SASEGT come from the germline V gene. Trimming removed 3 bases at V and 5 bases at J, with 12 bases between. The CDR3 spans 14 residues. CDR3 in amino acids: CASSDTNPGDTQYF. DNA of the CDR3: TGTGCCAGCAGTGACACCAATCCGGGAGATACGCAGTATTTT.

This clonotype was seen only a few times. This chain joins TRBV4-3 and TRBJ2-3; D is ambiguous. Germline CDR1 and CDR2: LGHNA and YSLEER. The CDR3 runs 12 residues. The V end was cut by 0 bases, the J end by 5 bases, with 3 bases between. CDR3 nucleotides: TGCGCCAGCAGCCAAGATAAAGATACGCAGTATTTT. Its protein product is CASSQDKDTQYF.

This clonotype was detected many times. V and J are TRBV6-2 or TRBV6-3 and TRBJ2-1; TRBD1 aligns across 11 bases. With V trimmed by 6 bases and J by 6 bases, 7 bases remained unmatched. The CDR3 extends over 15 amino acids. Germline-derived CDR1 and CDR2 are MNHEY and SVGEGT. In DNA, the CDR3 is TGTGCCAGCAGGTGGGGCGGGACAGGGGGCAATGAGCAGTTCTTC. Its translation is CASRWGGTGGNEQFF.

This clonotype was observed many times. The chain recombines TRBV6-1 with TRBJ2-7, with TRBD1 matching 7 bases. The length of the CDR3 is 13 residues. The V segment lost 6 bases and the J segment 2 bases; nucleotides outside the gene matches: 4. Germline assignment: CDR1 MNHNS and CDR2 SASEGT. CDR3 DNA: TGTGCCAGCAGGGGACAGATCACCTACGAGCAGTACTTC. It is translated as CASRGQITYEQYF.

At least ten counts were recorded for this clonotype. The chain links TRBV20-1 to TRBJ2-5; D tentatively reads TRBD1 or TRBD2 (5 bases each). In germline, CDR1 is DFQATT, CDR2 SNEGSKA (reference sequence). Trimming left V 0 bases short and J 1 base short, with 9 bases between. CDR3 length: 14 amino acids. The CDR3 reads CSARDSGRQETQYF. The CDR3 bases are TGCAGTGCTAGAGATTCGGGGCGCCAAGAGACCCAGTACTTC.

This clonotype has only a few counts. In DNA, the CDR3 is TGTGCCAGCAGTTACTCGAACTCTCCTTCACCCCTCCACTTT. Translation gives CASSYSNSPSPLHF. V usage is TRBV6-2 or TRBV6-3 and J usage is TRBJ1-6; D not certain. The CDR3 has 14 amino acids. Per the germline V gene, CDR1 is MNHEY and CDR2 is SVGEGT. The germline V and J ends were trimmed by 0 bases and 9 bases, with 9 bases remaining between them.

This clonotype was seen repeatedly, ten times or more. The chain employs TRBV2 and TRBJ2-3; D unresolved. The CDR3 length is 14 residues. Germline V CDR1 and CDR2: SNHLY, FYNNEI. Trimming shortened V by 0 bases and J by 0 bases, and 4 bases separated the two germline ends. The CDR3 loop is CASSEALSTDTQYF. The DNA of the CDR3 is TGTGCCAGCAGTGAAGCGCTAAGCACAGATACGCAGTATTTT. The whole variable domain, filled in from reference TRBV2 and TRBJ2-3, reads EPEVTQTPSHQVTQMGQEVILRCVPISNHLYFYWYRQILGQKVEFLVSFYNNEISEKSEIFDDQFSVERPDGSNFTLKIRSTKLEDSAMYFCASSEALSTDTQYFGPGTRLTVL.

There are many counts of this clonotype. The chain joins TRBV12-3 or TRBV12-4 to TRBJ2-5; D assignment may be TRBD1 or TRBD2 (5 bases each). The CDR3 has 14 amino acids. The V end was cut by 2 bases, the J end by 2 bases, with 9 bases between. The CDR3 DNA follows: TGTGCCAGCAGTTTATCGGGGCTACAAGAGACCCAGTACTTC. Protein sequence: CASSLSGLQETQYF.

This rearrangement joins TRBV20-1 to TRBJ1-2; 7 bases are shared with TRBD1. CDR3 size: 13 residues. CDR1 is DFQATT, CDR2 SNEGSKA, per germline (reference sequence). V lost 0 bases, J lost 8 bases, and 6 bases stayed unmatched. CDR3 DNA: TGCAGTGCTAGAGACGCGACAGGGCGCGGCTACACCTTC. This sequence encodes CSARDATGRGYTF.

The CDR3: CASAWDSYGYTF. The CDR3 DNA sequence: TGTGCTAGTGCCTGGGACAGCTATGGCTACACCTTC. V is TRBV12-5 and J is TRBJ1-2, with 7 bases aligning to TRBD1. V was pared by 7 bases and J by 4 bases, with 3 bases of the junction left unmatched. Germline V gene data show CDR1 as LGHNT and CDR2 as FRNRAP. This CDR3 has 12 residues.